This T cell receptor (beta chain) was found in a study of T cells after yellow fever vaccination. TCRdb fed the 5' RACE reads into MiXCR, producing one record per CDR3 protein. The data contain about 360,000 distinct CDR3 sequences, about 6% of them singletons. CDR1 and CDR2 from the germline V gene are MNHEY and SVGAGI. V was pared by 0 bases and J by 7 bases, with 16 bases between. CDR3 size: 16 residues. V gene TRBV6-5 combines with J gene TRBJ2-1; D remains ambiguous. Material: PBMCs, obtained 5 days after the yellow fever booster vaccination. The clonotype was recovered from a man aged 25 to 45 who received the YFV17D yellow fever vaccine. CDR3 bases: TGTGCCAGCAGTTACTCGATTGGGCAGGCCGGGAATGAGCAGTTCTTC. Its translation is CASSYSIGQAGNEQFF.